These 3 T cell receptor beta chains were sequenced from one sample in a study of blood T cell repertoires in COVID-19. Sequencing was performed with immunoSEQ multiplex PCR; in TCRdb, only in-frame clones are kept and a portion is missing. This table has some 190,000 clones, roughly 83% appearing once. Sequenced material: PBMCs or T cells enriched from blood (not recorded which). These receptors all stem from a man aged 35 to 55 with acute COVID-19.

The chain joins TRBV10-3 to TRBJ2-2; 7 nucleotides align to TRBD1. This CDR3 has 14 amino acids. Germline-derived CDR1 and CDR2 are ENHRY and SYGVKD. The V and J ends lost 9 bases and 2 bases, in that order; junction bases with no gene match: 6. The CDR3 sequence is CAMRDRENTGELFF. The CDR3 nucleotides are TGTGCCATGCGCGACAGGGAAAACACCGGGGAGCTGTTTTTT.

CDR3 protein: CASSFLAGLTDEQYF. CDR3 bases: TGCGCCAGCAGCTTTTTGGCGGGATTGACGGACGAGCAGTACTTC. V gene TRBV5-1 combines with J gene TRBJ2-7; TRBD2 might be the D (6 bases). V was clipped by 2 bases and J by 5 bases, with 17 bases between them. The CDR3 contains 15 residues. CDR1 is SGHRS and CDR2 is YFSETQ in the germline V gene.

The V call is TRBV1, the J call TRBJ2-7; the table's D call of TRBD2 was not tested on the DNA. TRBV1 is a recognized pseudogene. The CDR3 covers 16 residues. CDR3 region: CTSSQDYRDSTYEQYF. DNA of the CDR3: TGCACCAGCAGCCAAGATTACCGGGACTCCACATACGAGCAGTACTTC.